The clone carrying this T cell receptor (beta chain) appeared a few times. Germline loops: CDR1 GTSNPN, CDR2 SVGIG (reference sequence). The CDR3 is made up of 15 amino acids. The ends were cut back, 0 bases at V and 1 base at J, with 12 bases in the middle. Sequencing used immunoSEQ multiplex PCR; TCRdb keeps in-frame clones, though not all of them. Here the sample spans 68,000 or so clones, roughly 80% being singletons. The data derive from a study of blood T cell repertoires in COVID-19. Overall study: The United States, Italy and Spain provided the acute and convalescent COVID-19 samples. PBMCs, B-cell-depleted T cells, or T cells were the source of the cDNA or gDNA that made up the material.

The TCR sequence derives from a human donor in a cohort sampled during active COVID-19. The V gene is TRBV30, the J gene TRBJ2-5; the D is unclear. The sequencing sample was made of peripheral blood. CDR3 sequence (DNA): TGTGCCTGGAGTGTACGCCTAAACCCCCAAGAGACCCAGTACTTC. This encodes CAWSVRLNPQETQYF.